The present TCR beta chain was sequenced within a study of blood T cell repertoires in COVID-19. The CDR3 extends over 13 amino acids. The junction had 7 bases not matched to a gene; V was cut back by 2 bases and J by 10 bases. Per the germline V gene, CDR1 is LGHDT and CDR2 is YNNKEL (reference sequence). Authors' data handling: Amplification from reference gene primers served as the basis for estimated nucleated cell counts. Sequenced by immunoSEQ multiplex PCR; TCRdb stores in-frame clones only, minus some. The V and J calls and the clone size are those of that table, but D and trimming were determined from the DNA. The sample has approximately 120,000 clones; 80% to 95% are singletons.

This receptor was obtained from a man between 45 and 60 years old with COVID-19, enrolled during active disease. The sample taken for sequencing was peripheral blood. The rearrangement links TRBV3-1 (or the pseudogene TRBV3-2) to TRBJ1-2, with 7 bases fitting TRBD1. The CDR3 DNA follows: TGTGCCAGCAGCCAAAGTTTGACAGGGTCCTACACCTTC. As protein: CASSQSLTGSYTF.